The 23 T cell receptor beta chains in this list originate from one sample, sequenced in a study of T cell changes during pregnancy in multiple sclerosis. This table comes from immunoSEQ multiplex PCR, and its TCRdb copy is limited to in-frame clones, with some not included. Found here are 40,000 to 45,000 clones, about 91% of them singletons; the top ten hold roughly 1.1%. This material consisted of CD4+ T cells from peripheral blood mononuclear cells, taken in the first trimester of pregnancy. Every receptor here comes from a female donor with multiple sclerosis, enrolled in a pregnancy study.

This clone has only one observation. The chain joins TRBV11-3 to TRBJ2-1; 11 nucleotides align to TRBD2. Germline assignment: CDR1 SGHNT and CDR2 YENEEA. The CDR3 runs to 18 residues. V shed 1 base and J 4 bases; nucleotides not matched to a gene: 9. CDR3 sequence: CASSLVSGRASGYNEQFF. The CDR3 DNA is TGTGCCAGCAGCTTAGTTAGCGGGAGGGCCTCTGGTTACAATGAGCAGTTCTTC.

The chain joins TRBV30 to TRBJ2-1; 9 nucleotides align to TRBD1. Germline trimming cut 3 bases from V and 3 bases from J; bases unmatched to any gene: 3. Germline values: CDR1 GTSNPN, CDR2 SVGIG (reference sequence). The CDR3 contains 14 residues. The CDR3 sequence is CAWSPGQGYNEQFF. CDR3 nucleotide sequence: TGTGCCTGGAGCCCGGGACAGGGCTACAATGAGCAGTTCTTC.

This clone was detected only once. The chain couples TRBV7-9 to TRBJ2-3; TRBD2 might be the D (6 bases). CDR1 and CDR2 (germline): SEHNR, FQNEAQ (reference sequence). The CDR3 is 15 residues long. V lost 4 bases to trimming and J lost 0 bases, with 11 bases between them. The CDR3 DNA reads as TGTGCCAGCAGCTCTAGACTAGAGAGCACAGATACGCAGTATTTT. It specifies CASSSRLESTDTQYF.

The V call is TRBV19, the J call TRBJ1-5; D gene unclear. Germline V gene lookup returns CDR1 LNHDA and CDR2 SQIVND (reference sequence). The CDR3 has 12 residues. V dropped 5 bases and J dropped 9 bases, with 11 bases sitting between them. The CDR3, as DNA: TGTGCCAGTAGTTCCACAATTCTGCCCCAGCATTTT. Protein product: CASSSTILPQHF.

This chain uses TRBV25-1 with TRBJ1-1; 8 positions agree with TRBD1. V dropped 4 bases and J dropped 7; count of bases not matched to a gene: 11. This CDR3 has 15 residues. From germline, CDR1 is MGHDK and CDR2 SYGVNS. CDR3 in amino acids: CASSVNFQGAYEAFF. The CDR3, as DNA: TGTGCCAGCAGTGTAAATTTTCAGGGGGCGTATGAAGCTTTCTTT. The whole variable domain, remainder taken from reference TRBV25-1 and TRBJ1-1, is EADIYQTPRYLVIGTGKKITLECSQTMGHDKMYWYQQDPGMELHLIHYSYGVNSTEKGDLSSESTVSRIRTEHFPLTLESARPSHTSQYLCASSVNFQGAYEAFFGQGTRLTVV.

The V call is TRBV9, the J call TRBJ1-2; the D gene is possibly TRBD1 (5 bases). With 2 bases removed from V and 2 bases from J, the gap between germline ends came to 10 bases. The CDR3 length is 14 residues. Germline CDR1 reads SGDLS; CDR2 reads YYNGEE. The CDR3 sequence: CASSVGPGNYGYTF. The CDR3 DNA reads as TGTGCCAGCAGCGTCGGTCCAGGGAACTATGGCTACACCTTC.

CDR3 nucleotides: TGCGCCAGCAGCTCGGGACTAGCGGGAGAATTAAATGAGCAGTTCTTC. Its protein product is CASSSGLAGELNEQFF. The chain recombines TRBV5-1 with TRBJ2-1; TRBD2 matches at 14 bases. Germline values: CDR1 SGHRS, CDR2 YFSETQ. Unmatched junction bases numbered 6, after V lost 3 bases and J lost 7 bases. The CDR3 runs to 16 residues.

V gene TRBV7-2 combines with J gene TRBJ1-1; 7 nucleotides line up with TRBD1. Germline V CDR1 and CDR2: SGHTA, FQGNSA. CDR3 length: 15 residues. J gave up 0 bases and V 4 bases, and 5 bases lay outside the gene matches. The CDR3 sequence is CASSYSQGMNTEAFF. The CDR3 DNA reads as TGTGCCAGCAGCTACTCACAGGGGATGAACACTGAAGCTTTCTTT.

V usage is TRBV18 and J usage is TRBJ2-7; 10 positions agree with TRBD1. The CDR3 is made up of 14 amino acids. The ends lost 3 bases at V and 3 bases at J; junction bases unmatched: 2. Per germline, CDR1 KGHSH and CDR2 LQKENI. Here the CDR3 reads CASSPRTGGYEQYF. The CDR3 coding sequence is TGTGCCAGCTCACCTCGGACAGGGGGCTACGAGCAGTACTTC.

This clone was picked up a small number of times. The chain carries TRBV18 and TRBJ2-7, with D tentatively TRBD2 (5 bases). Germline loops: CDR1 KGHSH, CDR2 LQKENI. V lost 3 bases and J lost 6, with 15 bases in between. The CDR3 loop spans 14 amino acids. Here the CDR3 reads CASSPGSLTPEQYF. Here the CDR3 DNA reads TGTGCCAGCTCACCGGGGAGCCTGACTCCCGAGCAGTACTTC.

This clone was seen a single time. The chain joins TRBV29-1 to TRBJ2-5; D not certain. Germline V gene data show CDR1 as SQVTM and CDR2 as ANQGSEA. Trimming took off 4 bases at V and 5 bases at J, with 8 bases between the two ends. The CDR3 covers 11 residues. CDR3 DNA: TGCAGCGTTGGCCTAATGGAGACCCAGTACTTC. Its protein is CSVGLMETQYF.

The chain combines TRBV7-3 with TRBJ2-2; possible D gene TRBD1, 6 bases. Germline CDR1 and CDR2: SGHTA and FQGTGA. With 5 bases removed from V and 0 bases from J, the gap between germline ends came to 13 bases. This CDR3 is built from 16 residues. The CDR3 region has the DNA TGTGCCAGCAGCCGAGAGGGGACATCGAACACCGGGGAGCTGTTTTTT. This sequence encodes CASSREGTSNTGELFF.

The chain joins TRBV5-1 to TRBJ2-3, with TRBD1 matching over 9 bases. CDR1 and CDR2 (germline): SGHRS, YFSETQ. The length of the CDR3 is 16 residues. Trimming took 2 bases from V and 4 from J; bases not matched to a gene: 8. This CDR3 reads CASSFGDRDYADTQYF. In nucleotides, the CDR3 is TGCGCCAGCAGCTTCGGGGACAGGGATTACGCAGATACGCAGTATTTT.

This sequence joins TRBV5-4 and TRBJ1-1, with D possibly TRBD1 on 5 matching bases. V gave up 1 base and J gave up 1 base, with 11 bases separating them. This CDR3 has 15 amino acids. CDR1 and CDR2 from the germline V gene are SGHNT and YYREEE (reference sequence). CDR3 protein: CASSLPWGRNTEAFF. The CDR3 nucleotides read TGTGCCAGCAGCTTGCCTTGGGGCAGGAACACTGAAGCTTTCTTT. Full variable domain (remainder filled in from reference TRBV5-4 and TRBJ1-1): ETGVTQSPTHLIKTRGQQVTLRCSSQSGHNTVSWYQQALGQGPQFIFQYYREEENGRGNFPPRFSGLQFPNYSSELNVNALELDDSALYLCASSLPWGRNTEAFFGQGTRLTVV.

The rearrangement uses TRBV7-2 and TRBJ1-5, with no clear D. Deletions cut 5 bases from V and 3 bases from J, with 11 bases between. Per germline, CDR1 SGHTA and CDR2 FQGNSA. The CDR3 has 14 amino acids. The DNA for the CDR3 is TGTGCCAGCAGCCGAACAGCTTCCAATCAGCCCCAGCATTTT. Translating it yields CASSRTASNQPQHF.

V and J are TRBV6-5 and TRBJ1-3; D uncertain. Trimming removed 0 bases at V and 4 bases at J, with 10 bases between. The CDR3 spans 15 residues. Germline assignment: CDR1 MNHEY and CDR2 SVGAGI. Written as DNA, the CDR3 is TGTGCCAGCAGTTACTCGAGGGCAGTAGGAAACACCATATATTTT. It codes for CASSYSRAVGNTIYF.

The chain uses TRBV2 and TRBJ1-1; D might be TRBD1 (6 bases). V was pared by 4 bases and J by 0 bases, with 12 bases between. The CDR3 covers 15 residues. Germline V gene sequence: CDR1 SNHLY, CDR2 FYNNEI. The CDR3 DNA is TGTGCCAGCAGTGGTACAGGGTTAATGAACACTGAAGCTTTCTTT. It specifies CASSGTGLMNTEAFF.

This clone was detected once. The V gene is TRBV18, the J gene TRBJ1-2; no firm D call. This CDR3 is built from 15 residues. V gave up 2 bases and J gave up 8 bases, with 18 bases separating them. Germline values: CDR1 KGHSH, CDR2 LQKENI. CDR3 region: CASSPGVAPTMGYTF. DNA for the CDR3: TGTGCCAGCTCACCAGGTGTAGCCCCCACTATGGGCTACACCTTC.

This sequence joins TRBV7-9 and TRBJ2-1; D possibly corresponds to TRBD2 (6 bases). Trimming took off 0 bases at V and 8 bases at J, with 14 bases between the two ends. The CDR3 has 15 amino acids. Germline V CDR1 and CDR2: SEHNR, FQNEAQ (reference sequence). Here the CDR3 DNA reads TGTGCCAGCAGCTTAGCGAGTCTAGCGACGCATGAGCAGTTCTTC. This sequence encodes CASSLASLATHEQFF.

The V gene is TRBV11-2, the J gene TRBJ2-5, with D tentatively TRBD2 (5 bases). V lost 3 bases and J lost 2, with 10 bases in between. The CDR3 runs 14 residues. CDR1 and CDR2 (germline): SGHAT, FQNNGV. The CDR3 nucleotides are TGTGCCAGCAGCTTTGACTACCTACAAGAGACCCAGTACTTC. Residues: CASSFDYLQETQYF.

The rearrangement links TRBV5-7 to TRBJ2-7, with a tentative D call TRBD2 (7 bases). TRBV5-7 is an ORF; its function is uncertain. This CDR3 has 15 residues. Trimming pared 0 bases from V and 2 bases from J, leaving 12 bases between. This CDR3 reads CASSLDRGGAYEQYF. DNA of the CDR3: TGTGCCAGCAGCTTGGATAGGGGGGGGGCCTACGAGCAGTACTTC.

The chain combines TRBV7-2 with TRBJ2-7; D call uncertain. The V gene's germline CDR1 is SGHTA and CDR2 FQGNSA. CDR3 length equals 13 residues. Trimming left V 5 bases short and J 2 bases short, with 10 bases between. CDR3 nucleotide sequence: TGTGCCAGCAGCCCCACGCGAACCTACGAGCAGTACTTC. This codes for CASSPTRTYEQYF.

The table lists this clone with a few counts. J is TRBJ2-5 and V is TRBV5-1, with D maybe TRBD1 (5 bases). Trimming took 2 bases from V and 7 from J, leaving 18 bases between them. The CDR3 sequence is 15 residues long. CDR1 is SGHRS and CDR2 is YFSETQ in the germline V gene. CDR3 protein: CASSLGDRTVGTQYF. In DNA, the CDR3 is TGCGCCAGCAGCTTAGGGGATCGAACGGTAGGGACCCAGTACTTC.